A selection of T cell receptor beta chains follows, all from one sample in a study of early stage breast cancer tumors. The repertoire was sequenced with immunoSEQ multiplex PCR; TCRdb's copy has only in-frame clones and lacks some. Of more than 65,000 clones listed, approximately 80% are singletons. Source material: blood. All receptors come from a middle-aged person with breast cancer. Both conserved end residues are part of each CDR3. Each record gives: CDR3 DNA, CDR3 protein, clone size, CDR3 length, J gene, V gene, D gene. The D gene is left open where the match is weak. For some rows the clone size is stated as once, few or many, or as a class when expanded; others skip it.

cdr3_nt: TGTGCCAGCAGTGGCGGGTCCGAGCAGTACTTC
cdr3_aa: CASSGGSEQYF
clone_size: NA
cdr3_length: 11
j_call: TRBJ2-7
v_call: TRBV27
d_call: NA

cdr3_nt: TGTGCCAGCAGCACCAATGGGAGGTTGGCCACCGGGGAGCTGTTTTTT
cdr3_aa: CASSTNGRLATGELFF
clone_size: NA
cdr3_length: 16
j_call: TRBJ2-2
v_call: TRBV7-3
d_call: NA

cdr3_nt: TGTGCCAGCAGTTACTCGAGTGAGGGCTCCTACGAGCAGTACTTC
cdr3_aa: CASSYSSEGSYEQYF
clone_size: NA
cdr3_length: 15
j_call: TRBJ2-7
v_call: TRBV6-5
d_call: NA

cdr3_nt: TGTGCCAGCAGCTTGGGGCAGGGTCTCAGGATAGCTGAAGCTTTCTTT
cdr3_aa: CASSLGQGLRIAEAFF
clone_size: NA
cdr3_length: 16
j_call: TRBJ1-1
v_call: TRBV7-9
d_call: NA

cdr3_nt: TGTGCCAGCAGCTTCCCGGGACAGGGGAAGGCCACTGAAGCTTTCTTT
cdr3_aa: CASSFPGQGKATEAFF
clone_size: NA
cdr3_length: 16
j_call: TRBJ1-1
v_call: TRBV5-8
d_call: TRBD1

cdr3_nt: TGTGCCTGGAGTAAGGCAGGGATCTTGGGGCAGCCCCAGCATTTT
cdr3_aa: CAWSKAGILGQPQHF
clone_size: few
cdr3_length: 15
j_call: TRBJ1-5
v_call: TRBV30
d_call: NA

cdr3_nt: TGTGCCAGCAGTCCGATAGCGGGCCAAGAGACCCAGTACTTC
cdr3_aa: CASSPIAGQETQYF
clone_size: NA
cdr3_length: 14
j_call: TRBJ2-5
v_call: TRBV27
d_call: TRBD2

cdr3_nt: TGCGCCAGCAGCTTGTCCATGTCGGATCCTCGGACCCAGTACTTC
cdr3_aa: CASSLSMSDPRTQYF
clone_size: once
cdr3_length: 15
j_call: TRBJ2-5
v_call: TRBV5-1
d_call: NA

cdr3_nt: TGTGCTAGTGGTTTGAGCGGGGGGGGGCTAAACTATGGCTACACCTTC
cdr3_aa: CASGLSGGGLNYGYTF
clone_size: NA
cdr3_length: 16
j_call: TRBJ1-2
v_call: TRBV12-5
d_call: NA

cdr3_nt: TGTGCCAGCAGTGAAGCCAATAGAGGGGATGCAACTAATGAAAAACTGTTTTTT
cdr3_aa: CASSEANRGDATNEKLFF
clone_size: NA
cdr3_length: 18
j_call: TRBJ1-4
v_call: TRBV6-1
d_call: NA

cdr3_nt: TGTGCCACCATCCCCGACATCGCTAGCGCTGGCTACACCTTC
cdr3_aa: CATIPDIASAGYTF
clone_size: few
cdr3_length: 14
j_call: TRBJ1-2
v_call: TRBV2
d_call: NA

cdr3_nt: TGTGCCAGCAGTTTAAAACGGTACAATGAGCAGTTCTTC
cdr3_aa: CASSLKRYNEQFF
clone_size: NA
cdr3_length: 13
j_call: TRBJ2-1
v_call: TRBV28
d_call: NA

cdr3_nt: TGTGCCAGCAGAGACGGAACAGGGGGTAGAGAGACCCAGTACTTC
cdr3_aa: CASRDGTGGRETQYF
clone_size: NA
cdr3_length: 15
j_call: TRBJ2-5
v_call: TRBV11-2
d_call: TRBD1

cdr3_nt: TGTGCCAGTCAAGACACCGGGGAGCTGTTTTTT
cdr3_aa: CASQDTGELFF
clone_size: NA
cdr3_length: 11
j_call: TRBJ2-2
v_call: TRBV27
d_call: NA

cdr3_nt: TGTGCCAGTAGTATAGATCTGGTTAGCAGGGATGAGCAGTTCTTC
cdr3_aa: CASSIDLVSRDEQFF
clone_size: NA
cdr3_length: 15
j_call: TRBJ2-1
v_call: TRBV19
d_call: NA

cdr3_nt: TGTGCCAGCACTGAAGCGGTGAACACTGAAGCTTTCTTT
cdr3_aa: CASTEAVNTEAFF
clone_size: NA
cdr3_length: 13
j_call: TRBJ1-1
v_call: TRBV27
d_call: NA

cdr3_nt: TGTGCCAGCAGGAGAACAGGGACTAACTATGGCTACACCTTC
cdr3_aa: CASRRTGTNYGYTF
clone_size: NA
cdr3_length: 14
j_call: TRBJ1-2
v_call: TRBV28
d_call: NA

cdr3_nt: TGTGCCAGCAGTTACGGGACTAGCGTTTATGAGCAGTTCTTC
cdr3_aa: CASSYGTSVYEQFF
clone_size: once
cdr3_length: 14
j_call: TRBJ2-1
v_call: TRBV6-6
d_call: TRBD2

cdr3_nt: TGTGCCAGCTCACTAGGACAAACAGGAAACACCATATATTTT
cdr3_aa: CASSLGQTGNTIYF
clone_size: NA
cdr3_length: 14
j_call: TRBJ1-3
v_call: TRBV18
d_call: NA

cdr3_nt: TGTGCCAGCAGCAAACAGGGATGGGAGCAGTACTTC
cdr3_aa: CASSKQGWEQYF
clone_size: NA
cdr3_length: 12
j_call: TRBJ2-7
v_call: TRBV7-9
d_call: NA